These 30 T cell receptor beta chains were sequenced from one sample in a study of OX40 agonist ivuxolimab in advanced cancers. Profiled with immunoSEQ multiplex PCR; TCRdb holds only in-frame clones, not every one. Of tens of thousands of clones in the sample, roughly 87% were seen once. The sequences come from CD4+ or CD8+ T cells sorted from blood, collected in a trial of the OX40 agonist ivuxolimab. The source is an adult with an advanced solid tumor such as melanoma, head and neck, liver or kidney cancer.

The rearrangement uses TRBV6-6 and TRBJ2-1; D may be TRBD1 (5 bases). Germline CDR1 is MNHNY and CDR2 is SVGAGI (reference sequence). There are 15 residues in the CDR3. The V end lost 7 bases, the J end lost 0 bases, and 13 bases lay between the germline ends. CDR3 residues: CASIPRASSYNEQFF. The CDR3 bases are TGTGCCAGCATCCCCAGGGCGAGCTCCTACAATGAGCAGTTCTTC.

The gene calls are TRBV10-3 and TRBJ2-1; 10 bases align to TRBD2. V shed 1 base and J 8 bases; nucleotides not matched to a gene: 5. Per germline, CDR1 ENHRY and CDR2 SYGVKD. The CDR3 extends over 15 amino acids. This CDR3 is CAISELTSGWDEQFF. CDR3 DNA sequence: TGTGCCATCAGTGAGTTGACTAGCGGGTGGGATGAGCAGTTCTTC.

This clone ranks as medium-sized. In DNA, the CDR3 is TGTGCCAGCACTCTATCAGGGGCGGGCACTGAAGCTTTCTTT. This translates into CASTLSGAGTEAFF. J is TRBJ1-1 and V is TRBV25-1, with D maybe TRBD1 (6 bases). Looked up from germline, CDR1 is MGHDK and CDR2 is SYGVNS. The CDR3 is made up of 14 amino acids. V lost 7 bases to trimming and J lost 4 bases, with 16 bases between them.

The V and J genes are TRBV4-1 and TRBJ1-5; D is unresolved. The CDR3 extends over 14 amino acids. The V gene's germline CDR1 is MGHRA and CDR2 YSYEKL. Trimming removed 1 base at V and 4 bases at J, with 8 bases between. The CDR3: CASSQGFWNQPQHF. The CDR3 coding sequence is TGCGCCAGCAGCCAAGGCTTTTGGAATCAGCCCCAGCATTTT.

This clone was seen only once. The chain joins TRBV28 to TRBJ1-5; no clear D gene. This CDR3 region has 15 residues. Trimming pared 4 bases from V and 7 bases from J, leaving 17 bases between. Germline V gene sequence: CDR1 MDHEN, CDR2 SYDVKM. The CDR3 coding sequence is TGTGCCAGCAGTTATGGGCCCCTCGACCAGCAGCCCCAGCATTTT. Its translation is CASSYGPLDQQPQHF. The complete variable domain, with remaining parts taken from reference TRBV28 and TRBJ1-5, reads DVKVTQSSRYLVKRTGEKVFLECVQDMDHENMFWYRQDPGLGLRLIYFSYDVKMKEKGDIPEGYSVSREKKERFSLILESASTNQTSMYLCASSYGPLDQQPQHFGDGTRLSIL.

The chain uses TRBV5-5 and TRBJ2-1; no firm D call. Germline CDR1 is SGHKS and CDR2 is YYEKEE (reference sequence). The length of the CDR3 is 12 residues. The V end was cut by 2 bases, the J end by 9 bases, with 9 bases between. In DNA form, the CDR3 reads TGTGCCAGCAGCTTAAGGGTGGGTGAGCAGTTCTTC. This translates into CASSLRVGEQFF.

This chain joins TRBV18 and TRBJ2-1; 9 nucleotides agree with TRBD2. CDR1 is KGHSH and CDR2 is LQKENI in the germline V gene. This CDR3 comprises 15 residues. The trim removed 2 bases at V and 7 bases at J, leaving 6 bases unmatched. The chain's CDR3 is CASSPNAGGMNEQFF. CDR3 bases: TGTGCCAGCTCACCAAACGCGGGAGGGATGAATGAGCAGTTCTTC.

V is TRBV11-3 and J is TRBJ2-1; D possibly corresponds to TRBD1 (6 bases). Trimming shortened V by 2 bases and J by 13 bases, and 15 bases separated the two germline ends. CDR1 and CDR2 (germline): SGHNT, YENEEA. This CDR3 is built from 13 residues. Written as DNA, the CDR3 is TGTGCCAGCAGCTTAACAGGGACCCCCATCCAGTTCTTC. This translates into CASSLTGTPIQFF.

This rearrangement joins TRBV29-1 to TRBJ1-2; TRBD1 matches 10 bases. Germline loops: CDR1 SQVTM, CDR2 ANQGSEA. The CDR3 contains 12 residues. V lost 5 bases and J lost 4; bases outside the gene matches: 1. CDR3 DNA: TGCAGCGTTTGGACAGGGGGCTATGGCTACACCTTC. Its protein product is CSVWTGGYGYTF.

This sequence joins TRBV10-2 and TRBJ2-1; no firm D call. CDR1 is WSHSY and CDR2 is SAAADI in the germline V gene. Trimming stripped 4 bases from V and 3 bases from J, with 7 bases between. The CDR3 totals 13 residues. The CDR3 region has the DNA TGCGCCAGCAGTGGCAACTTCTACAATGAGCAGTTCTTC. Encoded protein: CASSGNFYNEQFF.

This rearrangement joins TRBV6-5 to TRBJ2-5; D possibly uses TRBD1 or TRBD2 (5 bases each). V was shortened by 7 bases and J by 4 bases, with 16 bases between the two germline ends. CDR1 and CDR2 from the germline V gene are MNHEY and SVGAGI. This CDR3 is 14 amino acids long. The DNA for the CDR3 is TGTGCCAGCAAGTGGACACCGGCGGGAGAGACCCAGTACTTC. Amino acids: CASKWTPAGETQYF.

This rearrangement joins TRBV5-1 to TRBJ2-5; D not certain. Trimming shortened V by 4 bases and J by 1 base, and 8 bases separated the two germline ends. The germline V gene encodes CDR1 SGHRS and CDR2 YFSETQ. The CDR3 is 13 amino acids. CDR3 nucleotides: TGCGCCAGCAGCCAATTCCTCCAAGAGACCCAGTACTTC. It is translated as CASSQFLQETQYF.

The chain has TRBV6-5 and TRBJ1-2; 7 nucleotides line up with TRBD1. The CDR3 spans 14 residues. CDR1 MNHEY and CDR2 SVGAGI come from the germline V gene. The V gene end was trimmed by 0 bases and the J gene end by 4 bases; junction bases not matched to a gene: 2. The CDR3 bases are TGTGCCAGCAGTTACTCGGGGGACAGCTATGGCTACACCTTC. This gives the protein CASSYSGDSYGYTF.

The CDR3, as DNA: TGTGCCAGCAGTTTAAGGACAGGGCTGGGCTACACCTTC. This translates into CASSLRTGLGYTF. The V gene is TRBV27, the J gene TRBJ1-2, with 8 bases matching TRBD1. Germline CDR1 MNHEY, CDR2 SMNVEV (reference sequence). V was clipped by 2 bases and J by 8 bases; unmatched bases: 4. This CDR3 has 13 amino acids.

This clone was detected a few times. The CDR3 nucleotides are TGTGCCATCAGGACAGACCTTAATGAAAAACTGTTTTTT. Protein: CAIRTDLNEKLFF. This chain connects TRBV10-3 to TRBJ1-4, with a weak D call TRBD1 (5 bases). The germline V gene encodes CDR1 ENHRY and CDR2 SYGVKD. With 6 bases removed from V and 4 bases from J, the gap between germline ends came to 9 bases. The length of the CDR3 is 13 residues.

The chain has TRBV28 and TRBJ1-5; a possible D gene is TRBD1 (6 bases). This CDR3 contains 16 residues. V lost 3 bases, J lost 2 bases, and 14 bases lay in between. Germline V CDR1 and CDR2: MDHEN, SYDVKM. CDR3 DNA sequence: TGTGCCAGCAGTTTCGTTGGGGGCATGGGCAATCAGCCCCAGCATTTT. Protein product: CASSFVGGMGNQPQHF.

This clone was seen a single time. This chain links TRBV23-1 with TRBJ2-6; 10 nucleotides agree with TRBD1. TRBV23-1 is classed as an ORF, of uncertain function. Trimming removed 9 bases from V and 0 bases from J; junction bases left unmatched: 8. The CDR3 contains 17 residues. CDR3 sequence reads: CASPRDRGPSGANVLTF. CDR3 sequence (DNA): TGCGCCAGTCCTCGGGACAGGGGACCCTCTGGGGCCAACGTCCTGACTTTC.

V and J are TRBV10-2 and TRBJ1-1; D not resolved. This CDR3 has 11 amino acids. V was shortened by 7 bases and J by 8 bases, with 11 bases between the two germline ends. Germline CDR1 is WSHSY and CDR2 is SAAADI. In DNA, the CDR3 is TGCGCCAGCACCCGAAACGGGGAAGCTTTCTTT. It translates to CASTRNGEAFF.

The gene calls are TRBV7-2 and TRBJ2-7; D may be TRBD1 (6 bases). The germline CDR1 and CDR2 sequences are SGHTA and FQGNSA. The CDR3 is 12 amino acids. V lost 5 bases and J lost 3, with 8 bases in between. Here the CDR3 reads CASSEQGYEQYF. The CDR3 nucleotides are TGTGCCAGCAGCGAACAGGGCTACGAGCAGTACTTC.

The chain recombines TRBV5-6 with TRBJ2-5; D gene unclear. Germline V gives CDR1 SGHDT, CDR2 YYEEEE. The CDR3 is 15 residues long. The V gene lost 0 bases and the J gene lost 0 bases, with 9 bases spanning the gap. Here the CDR3 DNA reads TGTGCCAGCAGCTTGGGGGTCGGGTACCAAGAGACCCAGTACTTC. Its protein product is CASSLGVGYQETQYF.

The table lists this clone with a count of one. V gene TRBV19 combines with J gene TRBJ2-1, with 7 nucleotides matching TRBD1. J gave up 3 bases and V 6 bases, and 5 bases lay outside the gene matches. Germline CDR1 and CDR2: LNHDA and SQIVND (reference sequence). The CDR3 sequence is 14 residues long. The CDR3 reads CASSRTGYYNEQFF. The CDR3 coding sequence is TGTGCCAGTAGCCGGACAGGCTACTACAATGAGCAGTTCTTC. Combining the CDR3 with reference TRBV19 and TRBJ2-1 gives the whole variable domain DGGITQSPKYLFRKEGQNVTLSCEQNLNHDAMYWYRQDPGQGLRLIYYSQIVNDFQKGDIAEGYSVSREKKESFPLTVTSAQKNPTAFYLCASSRTGYYNEQFFGPGTRLTVL.

Here the CDR3 DNA reads TGTGCCAGCTCACCACAGGGGAACTCCTACGAGCAGTACTTC. Residues: CASSPQGNSYEQYF. The V and J genes are TRBV18 and TRBJ2-7; possible D gene TRBD1, 5 bases. This CDR3 spans 14 amino acids. The germline V gene has CDR1 KGHSH and CDR2 LQKENI. Deletions cut 1 base from V and 0 bases from J, with 7 bases between.

This chain connects TRBV5-4 to TRBJ1-1; D remains unclear. Trimming removed 4 bases from V and 4 bases from J, with 11 bases in between. Per the germline V gene, CDR1 is SGHNT and CDR2 is YYREEE (reference sequence). The CDR3 is 13 amino acids. The CDR3 reads CASSRVLSTEAFF. CDR3 nucleotide sequence: TGTGCCAGCAGCCGGGTCCTGAGCACTGAAGCTTTCTTT.

The gene calls are TRBV6-1 and TRBJ1-5, with 7 bases matching TRBD1. The junction had 8 bases not matched to a gene; V was cut back by 6 bases and J by 6 bases. CDR3 size: 14 residues. Germline lookup yields CDR1 MNHNS and CDR2 SASEGT. The DNA for the CDR3 is TGTGCCAGCAGCGCGGGGGGACAGTTTCAGCCCCAGCATTTT. Translated: CASSAGGQFQPQHF.

CDR3 region: CASSLFNYGYTF. The CDR3 bases are TGTGCCAGCAGTTTGTTTAACTATGGCTACACCTTC. The chain employs TRBV28 and TRBJ1-2; D unresolved. V lost 3 bases, J lost 1 base, and 3 bases lay in between. The CDR3 has 12 amino acids. CDR1 and CDR2 (germline): MDHEN, SYDVKM.

This chain connects TRBV30 to TRBJ1-2, with D maybe TRBD1 (6 bases). The ends were cut back, 3 bases at V and 4 bases at J, with 18 bases in the middle. CDR1 and CDR2 (germline): GTSNPN, SVGIG (reference sequence). The CDR3 extends over 15 amino acids. The CDR3 sequence is CAWRGGQGRFYGYTF. CDR3 DNA sequence: TGTGCCTGGAGGGGGGGCCAGGGTAGGTTCTATGGCTACACCTTC.

The chain uses TRBV4-1 and TRBJ1-1; TRBD1 is a possible D gene (6 bases). The CDR3 length is 14 residues. V lost 4 bases, J lost 5 bases, and 14 bases lay in between. Germline lookup yields CDR1 MGHRA and CDR2 YSYEKL. The DNA for the CDR3 is TGCGCCAGCAGCCCGCCGGGGGCGAGGACTGAAGCTTTCTTT. This codes for CASSPPGARTEAFF.

The V gene is TRBV7-9, the J gene TRBJ2-3; 11 nucleotides match TRBD2. CDR1 is SEHNR and CDR2 is FQNEAQ in the germline V gene (reference sequence). The CDR3 has 14 amino acids. Trimming took 11 bases from V and 4 from J; bases not matched to a gene: 8. CDR3 bases: TGTGCCTCCAGGTCGACTAGCGGGGCAGATACGCAGTATTTT. It is translated as CASRSTSGADTQYF. The full variable domain, with the rest looked up from reference TRBV7-9 and TRBJ2-3, is DTGVSQNPRHKITKRGQNVTFRCDPISEHNRLYWYRQTLGQGPEFLTYFQNEAQLEKSRLLSDRFSAERPKGSFSTLEIQRTEQGDSAMYLCASRSTSGADTQYFGPGTRLTVL.

The chain couples TRBV29-1 to TRBJ2-2, with D possibly matching TRBD2 (6 bases). CDR3 length equals 15 residues. Germline V gene data show CDR1 as SQVTM and CDR2 as ANQGSEA. Between the trimmed V and J ends, which lost 4 bases and 0 bases, there was a span of 12 bases. The CDR3 bases are TGCAGCGTTGTCAGCGGGTCAGCGAACACCGGGGAGCTGTTTTTT. Its protein product is CSVVSGSANTGELFF.

The chain joins TRBV6-1 to TRBJ2-1; the match to TRBD1 covers 8 bases. Germline assignment: CDR1 MNHNS and CDR2 SASEGT. Losses at the gene ends were 7 bases for V and 4 bases for J; bases not matched to a gene: 6. CDR3 size: 14 residues. The CDR3 DNA sequence: TGTGCCAGCATTAGACAGGGGAGATACAATGAGCAGTTCTTC. It specifies CASIRQGRYNEQFF.